This record covers a single T cell receptor (beta chain). Its antigen is still unknown. The CDR3 runs 16 residues. Clones were sequenced by immunoSEQ multiplex PCR, and TCRdb holds only the in-frame ones, with some missing. Found here are 80,000 to 95,000 clones, 85% to 95% of them singletons; the top ten hold 5% to 6.5%. The sample belongs to a study of graft-versus-host responses after intestinal transplantation. As for the study in general: Multivisceral, liver-intestinal, or isolated intestinal grafts went to recipients.

Points from the study as a whole: Allograft graft-versus-host to host-versus-graft clonal ratios ran high in patients with graft-donor T cell macrochimerism. Early post-transplant falls in HvG clones accompanied the peak levels of circulating GvH clones. GvH clones were found in recipient marrow; some appeared first in ileum or blood.

The receptor's source is a human donor who received an intestinal transplant. This sample comprised unstimulated CD8+ T cells sorted from spleen or lymph node cells, obtained before intestinal transplant. The V call is TRBV1, the J call TRBJ2-1; the table gives TRBD1 as D, unverified against the DNA. TRBV1 is classified as a pseudogene. CDR3 nucleotide sequence: TGCACCAGCAGCCAATATGTGCAGGGCCCTGGGGATGAGCAGTTCTTC. Amino acids: CTSSQYVQGPGDEQFF.